The 23 T cell receptor beta chains reported below all come from one sample, sequenced in a study of T cells in Graves' hyperthyroidism and ophthalmopathy. It was RNA transcripts that yielded the amplified TCR beta CDR3 regions. When the TCR CDR3 underwent first-round RT-PCR, the HTBI primer set was used. MiXCR, applied by TCRdb to the multiplex PCR reads, yields one record per CDR3 protein. Here the sample spans 700,000 or so distinct CDR3 sequences, roughly 15% being singletons. Sequences were obtained from blood. The receptors stem from a man aged 18 to 29 with Graves' hyperthyroidism.

The CDR3 loop reads CASSSFSTYNEQFF. CDR3 nucleotide sequence: TGTGCCAGCAGTTCTTTCAGTACCTACAATGAGCAGTTCTTC. This chain uses TRBV5-5 with TRBJ2-1; D is unclear. V lost 5 bases and J lost 2, with 11 bases in between. This CDR3 spans 14 amino acids. CDR1 is SGHKS, CDR2 YYEKEE, per germline (reference sequence). Looking up the rest from reference TRBV5-5 and TRBJ2-1 gives the full variable domain: DAGVTQSPTHLIKTRGQQVTLRCSPISGHKSVSWYQQVLGQGPQFIFQYYEKEERGRGNFPDRFSARQFPNYSSELNVNALLLGDSALYLCASSSFSTYNEQFFGPGTRLTVL.

In its sample, this clonotype was seen many times. The chain carries TRBV7-2 and TRBJ2-5, with 8 bases lining up with TRBD2. The junction had 6 bases not matched to a gene; V was cut back by 5 bases and J by 4 bases. Germline CDR1 SGHTA, CDR2 FQGNSA. The CDR3 contains 14 residues. The CDR3 spells CASSQFREGETQYF. CDR3 nucleotide sequence: TGTGCCAGCAGCCAGTTCCGGGAGGGAGAGACCCAGTACTTC.

The chain combines TRBV6-1 with TRBJ1-5; maybe TRBD1 (6 bases). V lost 6 bases and J 0 bases, leaving 12 bases between the germline ends. CDR1 and CDR2 from the germline V gene are MNHNS and SASEGT. This CDR3 contains 15 residues. The CDR3: CASSRGTLSNQPQHF. As DNA, the CDR3 is TGTGCCAGCAGCCGCGGGACACTTAGCAATCAGCCCCAGCATTTT.

V is TRBV19 and J is TRBJ2-1, with 13 nucleotides matching TRBD2. V shed 4 bases and J 8 bases; nucleotides not matched to a gene: 5. The CDR3 runs 15 residues. Germline values: CDR1 LNHDA, CDR2 SQIVND (reference sequence). CDR3 loop: CASSTRTSGSDEQFF. The CDR3 DNA follows: TGTGCCAGTAGTACCCGGACTAGCGGGAGTGATGAGCAGTTCTTC.

This clonotype was seen ten or more times. The V gene is TRBV20-1, the J gene TRBJ2-7; D is unclear. The CDR3 consists of 8 residues. V lost 8 bases to trimming and J lost 9 bases, with 8 bases between them. Germline V gives CDR1 DFQATT, CDR2 SNEGSKA (reference sequence). CDR3 bases: TGCAGTACCCGTTTGCAGTACTTC. This translates into CSTRLQYF.

In this sample, this clonotype turned up many times. This chain links TRBV20-1 with TRBJ2-1; 10 bases fit TRBD1. The CDR3 is 15 residues long. Trimming cost V 0 bases and J 10 bases; bases outside gene matches: 9. Germline V gene sequence: CDR1 DFQATT, CDR2 SNEGSKA (reference sequence). CDR3 sequence: CSAREGTGAAREQFF. DNA of the CDR3: TGCAGTGCTAGAGAGGGGACAGGGGCAGCGAGAGAGCAGTTCTTC.

This clonotype was recorded at least ten times. This chain uses TRBV28 with TRBJ1-1; no reliable D call. CDR1 and CDR2 (germline): MDHEN, SYDVKM. The CDR3 contains 14 residues. The germline V and J ends were trimmed by 2 bases and 3 bases, with 10 bases remaining between them. DNA of the CDR3: TGTGCCAGCAGTTTACCGCCCGCCGACACTGAAGCTTTCTTT. Its protein is CASSLPPADTEAFF.

This clonotype was counted at least ten times. CDR3 region: CASSSPGLGAQYF. In DNA, the CDR3 is TGTGCCAGCAGTTCCCCGGGACTAGGGGCGCAGTACTTC. The V gene is TRBV12-3 or TRBV12-4, the J gene TRBJ2-7; 8 bases are a match to TRBD2. This CDR3 spans 13 amino acids. Unmatched junction bases numbered 8, after V lost 4 bases and J lost 9 bases.

The sample holds many counts of this clonotype. CDR3 in amino acids: CASSQVHEQYF. DNA of the CDR3: TGTGCCAGCAGCCAAGTCCACGAGCAGTACTTC. V is TRBV3-1 and J is TRBJ2-7; D is undetermined. V dropped 1 base and J dropped 5 bases, with 3 bases sitting between them. This CDR3 spans 11 amino acids. CDR1 is LGHDT and CDR2 is YNNKEL in the germline V gene (reference sequence).

This clonotype was observed a few times. J is TRBJ1-4 and V is TRBV10-1, with D possibly matching TRBD1 (5 bases). Germline V gene sequence: CDR1 WNHNN, CDR2 SYGVQD (reference sequence). This CDR3 region has 17 residues. Trimming stripped 6 bases from V and 0 bases from J, with 17 bases between. CDR3 in amino acids: CASSQRDPPATNEKLFF. CDR3 in DNA: TGCGCCAGCAGCCAAAGGGACCCACCCGCAACTAATGAAAAACTGTTTTTT.

This chain connects TRBV4-1 to TRBJ1-4; the match to TRBD1 covers 8 bases. The V segment lost 0 bases and the J segment 7 bases; nucleotides outside the gene matches: 4. This CDR3 region has 15 residues. The germline gives CDR1 MGHRA, CDR2 YSYEKL. The CDR3 sequence: CASSQDGTGSEKLFF. The CDR3 nucleotides are TGCGCCAGCAGCCAAGATGGGACAGGAAGTGAAAAACTGTTTTTT.

CDR3 sequence: CAATQGLGGYTF. The DNA for the CDR3 is TGTGCCGCCACGCAGGGGCTAGGTGGCTACACCTTC. V and J are TRBV6-2 or TRBV6-3 and TRBJ1-2, with a weak D call TRBD1 (6 bases). This CDR3 is 12 amino acids long. Trimming removed 11 bases at V and 7 bases at J, with 17 bases between. Germline V gene data show CDR1 as MNHEY and CDR2 as SVGEGT.

This clonotype has a count of ten or more. The CDR3 DNA sequence: TGTGCCAGCAGTTCGTCCAGTTTTAGCGGGAGGATCCTATACGAGCAGTACTTC. It encodes CASSSSSFSGRILYEQYF. The chain recombines TRBV28 with TRBJ2-7, with TRBD2 matching 10 bases. CDR1 is MDHEN, CDR2 SYDVKM, per germline. The CDR3 covers 18 residues. V trimming: 4 bases; J trimming: 4 bases; junction bases outside the gene matches: 16.

This clonotype was counted many times. The J gene is TRBJ2-2, the V gene TRBV10-1; D might be TRBD1 (6 bases). V was trimmed by 4 bases and J by 0 bases, leaving 15 bases between them. Germline V gene sequence: CDR1 WNHNN, CDR2 SYGVQD (reference sequence). The CDR3 is 17 amino acids. The CDR3 protein is CASSVISGHANTGELFF. CDR3 bases: TGCGCCAGCAGTGTCATTTCGGGACACGCGAACACCGGGGAGCTGTTTTTT.

The chain employs TRBV27 and TRBJ2-7, with D possibly being TRBD2 (6 bases). CDR3 length equals 15 residues. V lost 1 base to trimming and J lost 4 bases, with 14 bases between them. The germline gives CDR1 MNHEY, CDR2 SMNVEV (reference sequence). CDR3 nucleotide sequence: TGTGCCAGCAGTTTATTTCCGGGAGACGGGTACGAGCAGTACTTC. Protein product: CASSLFPGDGYEQYF.

J is TRBJ1-1 and V is TRBV28; D is unclear. CDR1 is MDHEN, CDR2 SYDVKM, per germline. This CDR3 comprises 11 residues. Between the trimmed V and J ends, which lost 6 bases and 5 bases, there was a span of 7 bases. CDR3 region: CASRPGTEAFF. In nucleotides, the CDR3 is TGTGCCAGCAGGCCGGGGACTGAAGCTTTCTTT.

There are a few counts of this clonotype. The rearrangement joins TRBV6-1 to TRBJ2-1, with 8 positions matching TRBD2. J was trimmed by 4 bases and V by 7 bases; bases with no gene match: 3. The germline V gene encodes CDR1 MNHNS and CDR2 SASEGT. The CDR3 has 13 residues. The CDR3, as DNA: TGTGCCAGCACTAGCGGGCCGTACAATGAGCAGTTCTTC. As protein: CASTSGPYNEQFF.

This clonotype was counted a few times. The rearrangement uses TRBV20-1 and TRBJ2-2; 9 bases are shared with TRBD2. The CDR3 has 19 amino acids. V dropped 2 bases and J dropped 2; count of bases not matched to a gene: 15. The germline V gene encodes CDR1 DFQATT and CDR2 SNEGSKA (reference sequence). The CDR3 DNA reads TGCAGTGCTAGAAGGCGGGAGGGCCGATTCAGCCCTAACACCGGGGAGCTGTTTTTT. Its protein is CSARRREGRFSPNTGELFF.

For the CDR3, the DNA is TGTGCTAGTGGCTTAACAGGTCTCGCCGGGGAGCTGTTTTTT. Its protein is CASGLTGLAGELFF. The chain joins TRBV12-5 to TRBJ2-2; the D gene is possibly TRBD1 (5 bases). The ends were cut back, 6 bases at V and 6 bases at J, with 14 bases in the middle. CDR1 and CDR2 (germline): LGHNT, FRNRAP. CDR3 size: 14 residues.

J is TRBJ2-7 and V is TRBV20-1; D is undetermined. The germline V gene encodes CDR1 DFQATT and CDR2 SNEGSKA (reference sequence). V lost 6 bases, J lost 5 bases, and 8 bases lay in between. This CDR3 comprises 10 residues. The CDR3 reads CSAKTHEQYF. The CDR3 nucleotides read TGCAGTGCCAAGACCCACGAGCAGTACTTC.

The V and J genes are TRBV10-2 and TRBJ1-2; D is ambiguous. This CDR3 is 14 amino acids long. Germline CDR1 is WSHSY and CDR2 is SAAADI. V was clipped by 7 bases and J by 1 base, with 13 bases between them. The CDR3 reads CASNGGPSNYGYTF. In nucleotides, the CDR3 is TGCGCCAGCAATGGCGGTCCTAGTAACTATGGCTACACCTTC.

This clonotype was observed a handful of times. The gene calls are TRBV7-9 and TRBJ2-7; TRBD2 matches at 10 bases. Losses at the gene ends were 4 bases for V and 2 bases for J; bases not matched to a gene: 2. CDR3 length equals 14 residues. From germline, CDR1 is SEHNR and CDR2 FQNEAQ (reference sequence). In nucleotides, the CDR3 is TGTGCCAGCAGCTCAGGGACTAGCGCCTACGAGCAGTACTTC. Encoded protein: CASSSGTSAYEQYF.

In its sample, this clonotype was seen many times. The rearrangement links TRBV12-3 or TRBV12-4 to TRBJ2-7, with a weak D call TRBD1 (6 bases). With 2 bases removed from V and 5 bases from J, the gap between germline ends came to 7 bases. The CDR3 has 12 residues. The CDR3 is CASSLWTDEQYF. The CDR3 DNA reads as TGTGCCAGCAGTTTATGGACAGACGAGCAGTACTTC.